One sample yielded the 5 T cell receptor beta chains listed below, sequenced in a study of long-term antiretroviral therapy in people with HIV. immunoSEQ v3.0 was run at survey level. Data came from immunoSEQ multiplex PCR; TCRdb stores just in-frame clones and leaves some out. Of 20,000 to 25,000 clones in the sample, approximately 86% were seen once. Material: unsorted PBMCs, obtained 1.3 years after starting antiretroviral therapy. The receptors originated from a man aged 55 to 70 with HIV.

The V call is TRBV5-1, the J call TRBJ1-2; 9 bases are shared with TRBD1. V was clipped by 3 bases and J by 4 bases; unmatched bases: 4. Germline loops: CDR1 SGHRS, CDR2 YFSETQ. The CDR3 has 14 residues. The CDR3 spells CASSWGQGGYGYTF. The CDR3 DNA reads TGCGCCAGCAGCTGGGGACAGGGAGGCTATGGCTACACCTTC.

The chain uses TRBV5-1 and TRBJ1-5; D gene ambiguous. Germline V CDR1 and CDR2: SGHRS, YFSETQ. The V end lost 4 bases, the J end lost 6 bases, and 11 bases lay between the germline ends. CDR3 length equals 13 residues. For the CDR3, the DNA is TGCGCCAGCAGCCCGGCGGGGTTTCAGCCCCAGCATTTT. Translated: CASSPAGFQPQHF.

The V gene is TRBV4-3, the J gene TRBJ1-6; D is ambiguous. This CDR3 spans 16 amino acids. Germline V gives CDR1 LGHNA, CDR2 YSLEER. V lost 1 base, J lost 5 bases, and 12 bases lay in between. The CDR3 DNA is TGCGCCAGCAGCCAAGGACAAACAGCCGATAATTCACCCCTCCACTTT. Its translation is CASSQGQTADNSPLHF.

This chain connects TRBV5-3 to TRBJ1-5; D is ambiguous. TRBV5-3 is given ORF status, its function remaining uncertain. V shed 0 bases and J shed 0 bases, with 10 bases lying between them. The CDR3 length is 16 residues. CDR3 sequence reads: CARSLEETLSNQPQHF. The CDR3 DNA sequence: TGTGCCAGAAGCTTGGAGGAGACACTTAGCAATCAGCCCCAGCATTTT.

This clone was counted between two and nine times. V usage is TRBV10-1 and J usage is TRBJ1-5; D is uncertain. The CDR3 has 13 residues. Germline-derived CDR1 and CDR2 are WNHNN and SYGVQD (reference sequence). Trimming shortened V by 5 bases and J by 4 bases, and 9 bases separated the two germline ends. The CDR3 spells CASSSRGNQPQHF. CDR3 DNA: TGCGCCAGCAGTTCGCGTGGGAATCAGCCCCAGCATTTT.